These T cell receptor beta chains were read from a single sample in a study of T cells expressing NK-cell markers. One entry per CDR3 protein, without DNA, is what TCRdb gives after re-calling the 5' RACE reads. This sample's table reports 300,000 to 450,000 distinct CDR3 sequences. Sequenced material: blood T cells: a sorted CD56 or NKG2C T cell subset, CD4+ or CD8+ T cells, or bulk PBMC T cells (not recorded which). These TCRs come from a man aged 18 to 69 in good health. The CDR3 runs from the conserved cysteine through the conserved F or W. Fields, in order: CDR3 protein, J gene, CDR3 length, V gene.

CASSPSMYEQFF	TRBJ2-1	12	TRBV7-9
CASSYSRGQGPEAFF	TRBJ1-1	15	TRBV6-5
CSARQGTRKETQYF	TRBJ2-5	14	TRBV20-1
CASSLTGGDFHGYTF	TRBJ1-2	15	TRBV12-3/TRBV12-4
CASSQESLYYGYTF	TRBJ1-2	14	TRBV4-1
CASSLEVGVAKNIQYF	TRBJ2-4	16	TRBV7-2
CASSLARENTGELFF	TRBJ2-2	15	TRBV5-1
CASSSQTSGGYNEQFF	TRBJ2-1	16	TRBV7-2
CASSYSGVGKGYEQYF	TRBJ2-7	16	TRBV6-5
CASSVGGGNTGELFF	TRBJ2-2	15	TRBV9
CASSPGTGGREQYF	TRBJ2-7	14	TRBV28
CAIGRETSGNSTDTQYF	TRBJ2-3	17	TRBV6-4
CATSSDRVRSPLHF	TRBJ1-6	14	TRBV15
CASSLAGRGPYYEQYF	TRBJ2-7	16	TRBV7-2
CASSRGQGTNEKLFF	TRBJ1-4	15	TRBV3-1
CASILRGGGYEQYF	TRBJ2-7	14	TRBV28
CSGGGQGTSTDTQYF	TRBJ2-3	15	TRBV20-1
CASSRTIDTQYF	TRBJ2-3	12	TRBV7-2
CASSSVGGNHEKLFF	TRBJ1-4	15	TRBV7-9
CAMSGAGGKNIQYF	TRBJ2-4	14	TRBV24-1
CASSLGQGVKDTQYF	TRBJ2-3	15	TRBV5-1
CASSFQVPRNEKLFF	TRBJ1-4	15	TRBV7-7
CAGGAGRREKLFF	TRBJ1-4	13	TRBV2
CASSAGTRGYEQYF	TRBJ2-7	14	TRBV6-1
CASSSQGRGETQYF	TRBJ2-5	14	TRBV2